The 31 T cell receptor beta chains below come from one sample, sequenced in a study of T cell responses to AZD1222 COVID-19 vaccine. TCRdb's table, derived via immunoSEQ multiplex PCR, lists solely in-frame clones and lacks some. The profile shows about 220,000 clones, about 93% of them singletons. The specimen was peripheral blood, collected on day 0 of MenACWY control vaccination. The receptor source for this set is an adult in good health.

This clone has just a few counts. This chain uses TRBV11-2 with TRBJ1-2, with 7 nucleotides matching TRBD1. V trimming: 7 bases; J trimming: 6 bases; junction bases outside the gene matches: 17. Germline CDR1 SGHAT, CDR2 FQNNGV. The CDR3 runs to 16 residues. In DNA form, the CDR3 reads TGTGCCAGCACCTCCCCTCGGAGGGGGCCGGGTCATGGCTACACCTTC. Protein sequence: CASTSPRRGPGHGYTF. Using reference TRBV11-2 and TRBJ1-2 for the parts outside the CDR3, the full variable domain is EAGVAQSPRYKIIEKRQSVAFWCNPISGHATLYWYQQILGQGPKLLIQFQNNGVVDDSQLPKDRFSAERLKGVDSTLKIQPAKLEDSAVYLCASTSPRRGPGHGYTFGSGTRLTVV.

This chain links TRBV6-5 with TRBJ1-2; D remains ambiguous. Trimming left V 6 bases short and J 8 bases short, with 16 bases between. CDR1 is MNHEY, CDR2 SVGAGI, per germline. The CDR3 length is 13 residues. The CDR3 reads CASSSPGRSGYTF. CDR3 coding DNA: TGTGCCAGCAGCTCCCCAGGCAGGTCCGGCTACACCTTC.

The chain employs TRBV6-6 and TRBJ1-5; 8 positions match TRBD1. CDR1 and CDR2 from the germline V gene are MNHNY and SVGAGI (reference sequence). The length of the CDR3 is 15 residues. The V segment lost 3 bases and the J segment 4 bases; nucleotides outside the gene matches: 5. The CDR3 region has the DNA TGTGCCAGCAGTTATCCCGGGACAGGAAATCAGCCCCAGCATTTT. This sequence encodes CASSYPGTGNQPQHF.

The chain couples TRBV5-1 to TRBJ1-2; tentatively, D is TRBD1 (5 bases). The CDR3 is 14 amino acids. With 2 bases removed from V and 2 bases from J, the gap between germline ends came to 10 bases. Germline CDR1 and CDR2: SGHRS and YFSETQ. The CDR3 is CASSLTGANYGYTF. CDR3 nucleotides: TGCGCCAGCAGCTTAACTGGGGCGAACTATGGCTACACCTTC. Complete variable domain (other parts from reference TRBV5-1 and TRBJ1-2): KAGVTQTPRYLIKTRGQQVTLSCSPISGHRSVSWYQQTPGQGLQFLFEYFSETQRNKGNFPGRFSGRQFSNSRSEMNVSTLELGDSALYLCASSLTGANYGYTFGSGTRLTVV.

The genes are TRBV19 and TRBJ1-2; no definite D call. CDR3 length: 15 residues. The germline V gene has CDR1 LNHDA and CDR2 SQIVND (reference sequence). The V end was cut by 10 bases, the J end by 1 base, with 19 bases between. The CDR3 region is CATNQQRRGNYGYTF. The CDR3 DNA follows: TGTGCCACCAATCAACAGAGGCGGGGTAACTATGGCTACACCTTC.

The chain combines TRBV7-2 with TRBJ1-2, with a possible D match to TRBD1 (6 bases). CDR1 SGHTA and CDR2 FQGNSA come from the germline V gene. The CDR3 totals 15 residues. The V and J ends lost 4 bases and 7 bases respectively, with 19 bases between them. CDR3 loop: CASSSPLGRGGGYTF. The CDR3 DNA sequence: TGTGCCAGCAGCTCCCCTTTGGGCAGGGGAGGTGGCTACACCTTC.

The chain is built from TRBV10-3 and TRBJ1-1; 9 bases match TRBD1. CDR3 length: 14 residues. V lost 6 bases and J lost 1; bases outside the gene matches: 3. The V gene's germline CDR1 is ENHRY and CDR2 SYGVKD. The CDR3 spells CAISRDRENTEAFF. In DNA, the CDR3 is TGTGCCATCAGCAGGGACAGGGAGAACACTGAAGCTTTCTTT.

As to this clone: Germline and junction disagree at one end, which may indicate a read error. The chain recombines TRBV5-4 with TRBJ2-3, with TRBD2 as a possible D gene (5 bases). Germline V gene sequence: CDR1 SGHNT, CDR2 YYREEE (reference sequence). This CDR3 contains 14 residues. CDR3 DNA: TGTGCCAGCAGCTCAGCGGCGACATCAGATAGGCAGTATTTT. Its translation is CASSSAATSDRQYF.

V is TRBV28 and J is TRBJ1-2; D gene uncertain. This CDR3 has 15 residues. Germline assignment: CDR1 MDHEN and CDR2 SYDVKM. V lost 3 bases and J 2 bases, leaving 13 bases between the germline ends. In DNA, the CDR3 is TGTGCCAGCAGTTTGGGTAGGGTCAGAAACTATGGCTACACCTTC. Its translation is CASSLGRVRNYGYTF.

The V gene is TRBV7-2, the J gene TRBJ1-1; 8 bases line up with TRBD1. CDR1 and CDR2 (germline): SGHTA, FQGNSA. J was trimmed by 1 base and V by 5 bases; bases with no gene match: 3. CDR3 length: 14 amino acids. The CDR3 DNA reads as TGTGCCAGCAGCCGGGGGACAGGGAACACTGAAGCTTTCTTT. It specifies CASSRGTGNTEAFF.

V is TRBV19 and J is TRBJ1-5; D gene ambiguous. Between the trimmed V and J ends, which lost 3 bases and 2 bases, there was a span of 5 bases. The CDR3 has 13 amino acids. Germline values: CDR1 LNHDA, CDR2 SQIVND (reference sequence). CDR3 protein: CASSIRGNQPQHF. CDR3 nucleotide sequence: TGTGCCAGTAGTATTCGTGGCAATCAGCCCCAGCATTTT.

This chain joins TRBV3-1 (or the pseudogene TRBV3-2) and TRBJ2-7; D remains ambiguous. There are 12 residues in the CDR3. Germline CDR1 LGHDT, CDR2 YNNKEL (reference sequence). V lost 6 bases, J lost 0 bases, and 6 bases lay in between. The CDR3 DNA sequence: TGTGCCAGCAGTTTAAGCTCCTACGAGCAGTACTTC. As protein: CASSLSSYEQYF.

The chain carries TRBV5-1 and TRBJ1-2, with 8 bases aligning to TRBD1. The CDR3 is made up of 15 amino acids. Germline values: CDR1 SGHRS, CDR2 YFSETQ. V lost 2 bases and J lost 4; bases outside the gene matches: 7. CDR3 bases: TGCGCCAGCAGCTTTGGTACAGGGGGAACCTATGGCTACACCTTC. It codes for CASSFGTGGTYGYTF.

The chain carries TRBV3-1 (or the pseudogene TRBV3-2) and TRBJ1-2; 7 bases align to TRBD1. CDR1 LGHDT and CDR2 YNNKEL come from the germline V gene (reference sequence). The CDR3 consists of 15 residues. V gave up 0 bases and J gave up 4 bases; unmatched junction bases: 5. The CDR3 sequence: CASSQEPGTAYGYTF. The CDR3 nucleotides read TGTGCCAGCAGCCAAGAGCCCGGGACAGCCTATGGCTACACCTTC.

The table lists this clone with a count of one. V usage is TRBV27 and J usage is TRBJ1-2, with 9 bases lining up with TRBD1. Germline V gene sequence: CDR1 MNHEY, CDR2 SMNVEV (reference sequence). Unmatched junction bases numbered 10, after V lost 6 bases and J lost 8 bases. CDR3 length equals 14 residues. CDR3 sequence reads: CASSWSGTGSGYTF. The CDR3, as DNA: TGTGCCAGCAGCTGGTCCGGGACAGGGAGCGGCTACACCTTC.

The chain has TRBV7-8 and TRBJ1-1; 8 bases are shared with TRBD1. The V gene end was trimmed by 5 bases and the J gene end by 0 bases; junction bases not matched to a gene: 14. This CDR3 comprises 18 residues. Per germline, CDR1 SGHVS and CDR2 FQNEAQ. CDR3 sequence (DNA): TGTGCCAGCAGCCCCCGGCCCGGACAGGGACGTATGAACACTGAAGCTTTCTTT. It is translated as CASSPRPGQGRMNTEAFF.

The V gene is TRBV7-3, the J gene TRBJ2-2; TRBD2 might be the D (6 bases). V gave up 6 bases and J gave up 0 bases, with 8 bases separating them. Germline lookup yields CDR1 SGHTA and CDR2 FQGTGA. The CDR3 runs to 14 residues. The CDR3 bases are TGTGCCAGCAGGGAGGGGTCGAACACCGGGGAGCTGTTTTTT. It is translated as CASREGSNTGELFF.

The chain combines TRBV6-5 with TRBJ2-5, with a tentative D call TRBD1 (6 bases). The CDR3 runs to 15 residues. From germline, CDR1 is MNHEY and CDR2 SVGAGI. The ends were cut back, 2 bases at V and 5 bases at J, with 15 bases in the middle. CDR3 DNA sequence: TGTGCCAGCAGTTACATCCAGGGGCTCTGGGAGACCCAGTACTTC. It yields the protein CASSYIQGLWETQYF.

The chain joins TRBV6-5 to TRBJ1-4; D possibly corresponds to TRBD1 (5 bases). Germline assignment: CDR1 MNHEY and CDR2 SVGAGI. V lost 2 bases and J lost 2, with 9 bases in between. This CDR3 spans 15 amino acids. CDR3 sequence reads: CASSYGGTTNEKLFF. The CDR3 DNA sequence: TGTGCCAGCAGTTACGGAGGGACCACTAATGAAAAACTGTTTTTT.

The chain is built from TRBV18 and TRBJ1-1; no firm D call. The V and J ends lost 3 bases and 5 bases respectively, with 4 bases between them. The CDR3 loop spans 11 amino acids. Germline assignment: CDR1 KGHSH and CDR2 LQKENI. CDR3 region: CASSPETEAFF. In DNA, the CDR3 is TGTGCCAGCTCACCTGAGACTGAAGCTTTCTTT.

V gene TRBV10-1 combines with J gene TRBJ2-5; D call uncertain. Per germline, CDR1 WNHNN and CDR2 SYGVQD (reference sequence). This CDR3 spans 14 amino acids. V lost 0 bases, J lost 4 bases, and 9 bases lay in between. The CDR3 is CASSESKGRETQYF. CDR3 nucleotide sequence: TGCGCCAGCAGTGAGTCGAAGGGCCGAGAGACCCAGTACTTC.

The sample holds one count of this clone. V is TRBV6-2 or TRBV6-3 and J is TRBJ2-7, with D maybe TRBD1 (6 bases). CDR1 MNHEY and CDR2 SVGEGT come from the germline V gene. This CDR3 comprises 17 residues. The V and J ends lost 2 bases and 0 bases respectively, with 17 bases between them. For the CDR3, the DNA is TGTGCCAGCAGTTACCTGACACAGGGCTTACCCTCCTACGAGCAGTACTTC. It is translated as CASSYLTQGLPSYEQYF.

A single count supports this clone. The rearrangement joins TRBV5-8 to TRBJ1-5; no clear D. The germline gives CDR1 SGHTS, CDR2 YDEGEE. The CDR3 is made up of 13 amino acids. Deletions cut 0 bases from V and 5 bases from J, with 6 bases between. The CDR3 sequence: CASSLDGDQPQHF. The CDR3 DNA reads TGTGCCAGCAGCTTGGACGGGGATCAGCCCCAGCATTTT.

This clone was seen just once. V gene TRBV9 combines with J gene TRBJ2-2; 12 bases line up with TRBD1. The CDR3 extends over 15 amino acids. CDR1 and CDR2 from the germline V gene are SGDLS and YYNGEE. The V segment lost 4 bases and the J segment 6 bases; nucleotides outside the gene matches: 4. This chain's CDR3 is CASSMGQGASGELFF. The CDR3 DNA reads TGTGCCAGCAGCATGGGACAGGGGGCGTCCGGGGAGCTGTTTTTT. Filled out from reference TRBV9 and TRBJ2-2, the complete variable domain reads DSGVTQTPKHLITATGQRVTLRCSPRSGDLSVYWYQQSLDQGLQFLIQYYNGEERAKGNILERFSAQQFPDLHSELNLSSLELGDSALYFCASSMGQGASGELFFGEGSRLTVL.

The CDR3 sequence: CATSDQTRNYGYTF. The CDR3 DNA reads as TGTGCCACCAGTGATCAGACCCGTAACTATGGCTACACCTTC. The chain carries TRBV24-1 and TRBJ1-2; D not resolved. The CDR3 contains 14 residues. Germline-derived CDR1 and CDR2 are KGHDR and SFDVKD. Deletions cut 3 bases from V and 1 base from J, with 8 bases between.

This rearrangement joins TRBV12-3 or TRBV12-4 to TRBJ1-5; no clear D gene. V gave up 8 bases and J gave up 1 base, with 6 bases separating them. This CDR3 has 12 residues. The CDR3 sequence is CASGRSNQPQHF. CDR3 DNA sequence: TGTGCCAGCGGGAGGAGCAATCAGCCCCAGCATTTT.

For the CDR3, the DNA is TGTGCCAGCAAGATAGGAACGGGGGTCACAGATACGCAGTATTTT. It encodes CASKIGTGVTDTQYF. This sequence joins TRBV2 and TRBJ2-3; tentatively, D is TRBD2 (6 bases). Trimming cost V 7 bases and J 2 bases, with 16 bases left between them. Per the germline V gene, CDR1 is SNHLY and CDR2 is FYNNEI. There are 15 residues in the CDR3.

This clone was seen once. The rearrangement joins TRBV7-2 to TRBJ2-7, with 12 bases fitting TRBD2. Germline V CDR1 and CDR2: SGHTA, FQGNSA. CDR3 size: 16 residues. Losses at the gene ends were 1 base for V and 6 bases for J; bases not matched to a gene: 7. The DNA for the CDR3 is TGTGCCAGCAGCTTAGGGCTAGCGGGGGGGCAGGGCGAGCAGTACTTC. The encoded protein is CASSLGLAGGQGEQYF.

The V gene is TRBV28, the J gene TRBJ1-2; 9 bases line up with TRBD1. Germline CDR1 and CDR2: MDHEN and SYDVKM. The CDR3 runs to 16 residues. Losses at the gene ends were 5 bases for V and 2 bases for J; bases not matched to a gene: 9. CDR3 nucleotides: TGTGCCAGCAGTCAGACAGGGGGGGGCCGCAACTATGGCTACACCTTC. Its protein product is CASSQTGGGRNYGYTF.

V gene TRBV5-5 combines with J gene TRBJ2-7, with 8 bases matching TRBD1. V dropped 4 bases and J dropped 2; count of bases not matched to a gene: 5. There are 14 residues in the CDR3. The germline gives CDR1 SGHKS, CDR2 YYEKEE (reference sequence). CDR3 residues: CASSLGTGAYEQYF. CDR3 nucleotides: TGTGCCAGCAGCCTGGGGACAGGTGCCTACGAGCAGTACTTC.

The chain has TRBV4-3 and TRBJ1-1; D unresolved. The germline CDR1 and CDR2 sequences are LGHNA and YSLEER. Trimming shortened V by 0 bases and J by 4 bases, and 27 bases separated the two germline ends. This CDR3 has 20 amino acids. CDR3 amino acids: CASSQDLFTGSSAISTEAFF. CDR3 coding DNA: TGCGCCAGCAGCCAAGATTTGTTTACGGGGTCAAGCGCGATCTCCACTGAAGCTTTCTTT.